The 19 T cell receptor beta chains given below trace back to one sample, sequenced in a study of T-cell reconstitution after alpha-beta-depleted transplantation in children. The library targeted TCRbeta and was prepared with unique molecular identifiers. TCRdb processed the PCR reads anew with MiXCR; each CDR3 protein has one entry. Of hundreds of thousands of distinct CDR3 sequences in the sample, roughly 13% were seen once. Sample: PBMCs, mostly from graft donor cells, taken 360 days after TCRalphabeta/CD19-depleted stem cell transplant. The receptors originated from a male patient under 18 who had a stem cell transplant for acute myeloid leukemia, so the T cells may come from the graft donor.

The chain uses TRBV12-3 or TRBV12-4 and TRBJ1-2, with a possible D match to TRBD1 (5 bases). V shed 3 bases and J shed 0 bases, with 26 bases lying between them. The CDR3 totals 20 residues. CDR3 nucleotides: TGTGCCAGCAGTTTGAATCATGCAGGGACGGTAGGAGAAGCTAACTATGGCTACACCTTC. Residues: CASSLNHAGTVGEANYGYTF.

This clonotype was seen many times. The rearrangement links TRBV7-2 to TRBJ2-7, with 8 nucleotides matching TRBD2. Germline CDR1 is SGHTA and CDR2 is FQGNSA. The CDR3 length is 14 residues. The J segment lost 6 bases and the V segment lost 5 bases, leaving 9 bases of the junction unmatched. For the CDR3, the DNA is TGTGCCAGCAGCCCACTAGCGGAGCTCCTCGAGCAGTACTTC. Protein sequence: CASSPLAELLEQYF.

This clonotype was detected ten times or more. The chain couples TRBV7-8 to TRBJ2-7; D possibly corresponds to TRBD2 (6 bases). The CDR3 covers 15 residues. V was clipped by 1 base and J by 2 bases, with 12 bases between them. Germline CDR1 SGHVS, CDR2 FQNEAQ. The CDR3 region is CASSLGGTPTYEQYF. For the CDR3, the DNA is TGTGCCAGCAGCTTAGGCGGGACTCCGACCTACGAGCAGTACTTC.

The J gene is TRBJ2-7, the V gene TRBV12-3 or TRBV12-4, with TRBD1 matching 12 bases. The CDR3 spans 16 residues. V shed 5 bases and J 9 bases; nucleotides not matched to a gene: 14. In nucleotides, the CDR3 is TGTGCCAGCAGTGCGCCGGGACAGGGGGCCTCTTTAGGGCAGTACTTC. Translation gives CASSAPGQGASLGQYF.

This clonotype was detected a few times. The chain uses TRBV3-1 and TRBJ2-3, with no clear D. Per germline, CDR1 LGHDT and CDR2 YNNKEL (reference sequence). Between the trimmed V and J ends, which lost 4 bases and 4 bases, there was a span of 21 bases. The CDR3 contains 17 residues. CDR3 sequence: CASSPLLGSVVADTQYF. CDR3 bases: TGTGCCAGCAGCCCCCTCCTGGGCAGCGTGGTGGCAGATACGCAGTATTTT.

In its sample, this clonotype was seen a few times. The chain has TRBV6-6 and TRBJ2-1; D is uncertain. V was clipped by 4 bases and J by 14 bases, with 12 bases between them. The CDR3 is made up of 11 amino acids. Germline loops: CDR1 MNHNY, CDR2 SVGAGI (reference sequence). CDR3 protein: CASSSEWLEFF. In nucleotides, the CDR3 is TGTGCCAGCAGTTCGGAATGGTTGGAGTTCTTC.

This clonotype has just a few counts. The V and J genes are TRBV7-2 and TRBJ2-7; 12 positions match TRBD2. Per germline, CDR1 SGHTA and CDR2 FQGNSA. Trimming took 1 base from V and 2 from J; bases not matched to a gene: 3. This CDR3 region has 16 residues. The CDR3 loop reads CASSLGGLAGPYEQYF. CDR3 sequence (DNA): TGTGCCAGCAGCTTAGGTGGACTAGCGGGGCCCTACGAGCAGTACTTC.

This clonotype turned up a few times. The rearrangement uses TRBV24-1 and TRBJ1-4; D gene ambiguous. This CDR3 is 12 amino acids long. CDR1 and CDR2 (germline): KGHDR, SFDVKD. Between the trimmed V and J ends, which lost 4 bases and 6 bases, there was a span of 5 bases. The CDR3, as DNA: TGTGCCACCAGTGACGCTTATGAAAAACTGTTTTTT. Protein: CATSDAYEKLFF.

This clonotype was observed a handful of times. This chain uses TRBV4-3 with TRBJ2-1; 13 bases agree with TRBD2. V trimming: 2 bases; J trimming: 7 bases; junction bases outside the gene matches: 8. The CDR3 is 17 amino acids. Germline CDR1 and CDR2: LGHNA and YSLEER. The CDR3 DNA reads as TGCGCCAGCAGCCAACCGAACCTGGGACTAGCGGGAAATGAGCAGTTCTTC. Its translation is CASSQPNLGLAGNEQFF.

This clonotype was seen more than once but under ten times. The genes are TRBV7-2 and TRBJ2-1, with TRBD2 matching 10 bases. The CDR3 totals 16 residues. CDR1 is SGHTA, CDR2 FQGNSA, per germline. V shed 5 bases and J 6 bases; nucleotides not matched to a gene: 10. CDR3 coding DNA: TGTGCCAGCAGCCTTAGTTGGACTAGCGGCTTCAATGAGCAGTTCTTC. Amino acid sequence: CASSLSWTSGFNEQFF.

The chain joins TRBV28 to TRBJ2-7, with D hard to call. Germline-derived CDR1 and CDR2 are MDHEN and SYDVKM. Between the trimmed V and J ends, which lost 1 base and 1 base, there was a span of 14 bases. This CDR3 contains 16 residues. The CDR3 is CASSLYPLGESYEQYF. In DNA form, the CDR3 reads TGTGCCAGCAGTTTATACCCCCTTGGAGAGTCCTACGAGCAGTACTTC.

The chain has TRBV28 and TRBJ2-7, with a possible D match to TRBD2 (6 bases). The CDR3 length is 16 residues. V was clipped by 2 bases and J by 6 bases, with 20 bases between them. Germline V gives CDR1 MDHEN, CDR2 SYDVKM. In nucleotides, the CDR3 is TGTGCCAGCAGTTTACTTGGGACTCCCCTCCCCTCCGAGCAGTACTTC. This translates into CASSLLGTPLPSEQYF.

This clonotype occurred a few times. The V call is TRBV5-1, the J call TRBJ2-5; tentative D call: TRBD2 (5 bases). Germline V gives CDR1 SGHRS, CDR2 YFSETQ. The length of the CDR3 is 14 residues. V lost 2 bases and J lost 3, with 11 bases in between. Here the CDR3 DNA reads TGCGCCAGCAGCTTCGTGAGGGATAAAGAGACCCAGTACTTC. It codes for CASSFVRDKETQYF. The full variable domain, rest sourced from reference TRBV5-1 and TRBJ2-5, is KAGVTQTPRYLIKTRGQQVTLSCSPISGHRSVSWYQQTPGQGLQFLFEYFSETQRNKGNFPGRFSGRQFSNSRSEMNVSTLELGDSALYLCASSFVRDKETQYFGPGTRLLVL.

This clonotype was recorded a few times. The genes are TRBV12-3 or TRBV12-4 and TRBJ2-5, with TRBD2 matching 7 bases. Losses at the gene ends were 7 bases for V and 1 base for J; bases not matched to a gene: 6. The CDR3 has 14 amino acids. The CDR3 loop reads CASTVAGSQETQYF. The CDR3 DNA sequence: TGTGCCAGCACCGTAGCGGGTTCCCAAGAGACCCAGTACTTC.

This clonotype was found many times. The chain couples TRBV29-1 to TRBJ2-4, with D possibly being TRBD2 (7 bases). The V end was cut by 2 bases, the J end by 5 bases, with 16 bases between. The CDR3 is 15 amino acids. Germline V CDR1 and CDR2: SQVTM, ANQGSEA. Here the CDR3 reads CSVENDRGGENIQYF. CDR3 nucleotide sequence: TGCAGCGTTGAAAATGATAGAGGGGGGGAAAACATTCAGTACTTC.

This clonotype showed up just a few times. The chain carries TRBV14 and TRBJ2-7; no reliable D call. V was cut by 2 bases and J by 2 bases, with 10 bases left in between. The CDR3 contains 14 residues. Germline V CDR1 and CDR2: SGHDN, FVKESK. The CDR3 loop is CASSQRPSAYEQYF. The CDR3 DNA is TGTGCCAGCAGCCAAAGGCCCAGCGCCTACGAGCAGTACTTC.

The rearrangement joins TRBV4-3 to TRBJ2-1; D gene uncertain. This CDR3 spans 15 amino acids. V was trimmed by 3 bases and J by 3 bases, leaving 12 bases between them. The germline V gene has CDR1 LGHNA and CDR2 YSLEER. CDR3 coding DNA: TGCGCCAGCAGCCAGGGTTGGGCTGACTACAATGAGCAGTTCTTC. Residues: CASSQGWADYNEQFF.

A few counts support this clonotype. This chain joins TRBV7-3 and TRBJ2-1; a possible D gene is TRBD1 (5 bases). The CDR3 covers 16 residues. Germline V gene lookup returns CDR1 SGHTA and CDR2 FQGTGA. V was trimmed by 3 bases and J by 9 bases, leaving 21 bases between them. For the CDR3, the DNA is TGTGCCAGCAGCTTCGGGTTAGGCAGGGTCAGTGGTGAGCAGTTCTTC. It specifies CASSFGLGRVSGEQFF.

V is TRBV27 and J is TRBJ2-3; 11 nucleotides match TRBD2. Germline CDR1 MNHEY, CDR2 SMNVEV (reference sequence). With 2 bases clipped from V and 0 bases from J, the junction kept 7 bases outside the gene matches. There are 18 residues in the CDR3. The CDR3 here is CASSLGTSGFSSTDTQYF. The CDR3 DNA sequence: TGTGCCAGCAGTTTAGGGACTAGCGGATTTTCTAGCACAGATACGCAGTATTTT.